This T cell receptor (beta chain) was sequenced during a study of T cells in Graves' hyperthyroidism and ophthalmopathy. Authors of the study amplified TCR beta CDR3 regions from RNA transcripts. RT-PCR in the first round (using the HTBI primer set) targeted the TCR CDR3. MiXCR, run by TCRdb on the multiplex PCR reads, gives a single entry per CDR3 protein. The repertoire holds over 250,000 distinct CDR3 sequences, with approximately 14% as singletons. CDR1 is LNHDA, CDR2 SQIVND, per germline (reference sequence). The CDR3 runs 15 residues. Trimming stripped 3 bases from V and 2 bases from J, with 11 bases between.

J is TRBJ1-5 and V is TRBV19; D not certain. The material sequenced was blood. The sequence derives from a woman in her 40s with Graves' ophthalmopathy. CDR3 in DNA: TGTGCCAGTAGTATGATGGCCGGAGGCAATCAGCCCCAGCATTTT. This sequence encodes CASSMMAGGNQPQHF.